Below, 21 T cell receptor beta chains from the same sample are listed, as sequenced in a study of CD4 T cells in relation to SARS-CoV-2 and coronaviruses. Their antigens remain unidentified. Unexposed donor CD4+ T cells date from about 2010-2018, before the COVID-19 pandemic. Isolation of CD4+ T cells took place after about 9 days in culture. Clones were read by immunoSEQ multiplex PCR, and TCRdb kept only the in-frame ones, dropping some. The table has some 15,000 clones, approximately 80% seen once. Sequencing was carried out using CD4+ T cells from PBMCs, cultured in vitro. These receptors originate from a human donor in good health.

This clone was seen only a few times. The CDR3 loop reads CASSQDGQVSYEQYF. The CDR3 bases are TGTGCCAGCAGCCAAGATGGGCAGGTCTCCTACGAGCAGTACTTC. The J gene is TRBJ2-7, the V gene TRBV3-1 (or the pseudogene TRBV3-2); unclear D gene. Per the germline V gene, CDR1 is LGHDT and CDR2 is YNNKEL (reference sequence). V lost 0 bases and J 0 bases, leaving 9 bases between the germline ends. This CDR3 spans 15 amino acids.

The chain couples TRBV4-1 to TRBJ2-7; 8 nucleotides agree with TRBD2. The ends lost 0 bases at V and 4 bases at J; junction bases unmatched: 8. Germline V lookup: CDR1 MGHRA, CDR2 YSYEKL. CDR3 length equals 16 residues. The CDR3 spells CASSQDRGTRTYEQYF. The CDR3 bases are TGCGCCAGCAGCCAAGATCGGGGGACTAGAACTTACGAGCAGTACTTC.

The chain recombines TRBV9 with TRBJ2-5; 16 bases fit TRBD2. The CDR3 totals 15 residues. V gave up 10 bases and J gave up 6 bases; unmatched junction bases: 9. Germline assignment: CDR1 SGDLS and CDR2 YYNGEE. For the CDR3, the DNA is TGTGCCGCCCTGGGGACTAGCGGGAGGGCCAAGACCCAGTACTTC. Protein product: CAALGTSGRAKTQYF.

The J gene is TRBJ2-5, the V gene TRBV3-1 (or the pseudogene TRBV3-2); 11 nucleotides align to TRBD2. The CDR3 spans 18 residues. CDR1 is LGHDT and CDR2 is YNNKEL in the germline V gene (reference sequence). After removal of 1 base from V and 4 bases from J, the junction contained 11 bases not matched to a gene. The CDR3 spells CASSQGKGSSGRPETQYF. The CDR3 bases are TGTGCCAGCAGCCAAGGGAAGGGGTCTAGCGGGAGGCCAGAGACCCAGTACTTC.

The V call is TRBV5-1, the J call TRBJ2-5; 10 nucleotides line up with TRBD1. Germline assignment: CDR1 SGHRS and CDR2 YFSETQ. The CDR3 runs to 15 residues. V lost 4 bases and J lost 5; bases outside the gene matches: 8. The chain's CDR3 is CASSPESGQGETQYF. CDR3 bases: TGCGCCAGCAGCCCAGAATCGGGACAGGGGGAGACCCAGTACTTC. Full variable domain (missing parts from reference TRBV5-1 and TRBJ2-5): KAGVTQTPRYLIKTRGQQVTLSCSPISGHRSVSWYQQTPGQGLQFLFEYFSETQRNKGNFPGRFSGRQFSNSRSEMNVSTLELGDSALYLCASSPESGQGETQYFGPGTRLLVL.

The CDR3 spells CASSPYSDGELFF. DNA of the CDR3: TGTGCCAGCAGCCCCTACTCGGACGGGGAGCTGTTTTTT. The chain is built from TRBV7-3 and TRBJ2-2; no firm D call. The V end was cut by 5 bases, the J end by 7 bases, with 11 bases between. The germline CDR1 and CDR2 sequences are SGHTA and FQGTGA. The CDR3 runs to 13 residues.

This clone occurred a few times. J is TRBJ2-7 and V is TRBV7-9; 10 bases map to TRBD2. This CDR3 is built from 16 residues. V lost 5 bases to trimming and J lost 5 bases; unmatched junction nucleotides: 12. Looked up from germline, CDR1 is SEHNR and CDR2 is FQNEAQ (reference sequence). The CDR3 DNA reads as TGTGCCAGCAGCCTTCTAGCGGGAGAAGGGCAGGACGAGCAGTACTTC. The encoded protein is CASSLLAGEGQDEQYF.

The genes are TRBV9 and TRBJ2-2; D could derive from TRBD1 or TRBD2 (5 bases each). Trimming left V 2 bases short and J 3 bases short, with 11 bases between. This CDR3 has 15 amino acids. The germline V gene has CDR1 SGDLS and CDR2 YYNGEE. CDR3 coding DNA: TGTGCCAGCAGCGTGGGACCACTATACACCGGGGAGCTGTTTTTT. Translated, it gives CASSVGPLYTGELFF.

This chain connects TRBV7-3 to TRBJ2-1, with D possibly TRBD2 on 5 matching bases. This CDR3 region has 16 residues. The V end lost 0 bases, the J end lost 0 bases, and 9 bases lay between the germline ends. Germline loops: CDR1 SGHTA, CDR2 FQGTGA. This CDR3 reads CASSLTSGLSYNEQFF. CDR3 coding DNA: TGTGCCAGCAGCTTAACATCAGGACTCTCCTACAATGAGCAGTTCTTC.

In its sample, this clone was seen once. The chain joins TRBV2 to TRBJ1-6; the D is unclear. The CDR3 is 14 residues long. Germline CDR1 SNHLY, CDR2 FYNNEI. V was cut by 5 bases and J by 10 bases, with 15 bases left in between. CDR3 nucleotide sequence: TGTGCCAGCAGTACCGGGCAGGCTAGGTCACCCCTCCACTTT. Its protein product is CASSTGQARSPLHF. Together with reference TRBV2 and TRBJ1-6, the CDR3 gives the full variable domain: EPEVTQTPSHQVTQMGQEVILRCVPISNHLYFYWYRQILGQKVEFLVSFYNNEISEKSEIFDDQFSVERPDGSNFTLKIRSTKLEDSAMYFCASSTGQARSPLHFGNGTRLTVT.

This clone was seen a handful of times. The V gene is TRBV27, the J gene TRBJ1-1, with D tentatively TRBD1 (6 bases). Germline CDR1 and CDR2: MNHEY and SMNVEV (reference sequence). The V gene lost 4 bases and the J gene lost 1 base, with 13 bases spanning the gap. The CDR3 has 15 amino acids. CDR3 in amino acids: CASSSDRSPNTEAFF. CDR3 DNA: TGTGCCAGCAGTTCAGACAGGTCTCCGAACACTGAAGCTTTCTTT.

The chain links TRBV2 to TRBJ2-7, with D perhaps being TRBD1 or TRBD2 (5 bases each). The CDR3 length is 11 residues. V lost 6 bases and J lost 2, with 5 bases in between. Germline-derived CDR1 and CDR2 are SNHLY and FYNNEI. The CDR3 region is CASRGAYEQYF. The CDR3 DNA sequence: TGTGCCAGCAGGGGGGCCTACGAGCAGTACTTC.

The sample holds a few counts of this clone. V is TRBV27 and J is TRBJ2-7, with 10 bases matching TRBD2. This CDR3 is built from 15 residues. CDR1 and CDR2 (germline): MNHEY, SMNVEV (reference sequence). V trimming: 5 bases; J trimming: 5 bases; junction bases outside the gene matches: 9. CDR3 amino acids: CASSAITSGIHEQYF. The DNA of the CDR3 is TGTGCCAGCAGTGCGATAACTAGCGGGATCCACGAGCAGTACTTC.

The chain links TRBV5-1 to TRBJ1-1, with D perhaps TRBD1 (6 bases). The CDR3 totals 15 residues. CDR1 SGHRS and CDR2 YFSETQ come from the germline V gene. V gave up 4 bases and J gave up 0 bases, with 13 bases separating them. Written as DNA, the CDR3 is TGCGCCAGCAGCCTTGCCGGGACAATGAACACTGAAGCTTTCTTT. It is translated as CASSLAGTMNTEAFF.

The V and J genes are TRBV14 and TRBJ2-2, with D uncertain. Looked up from germline, CDR1 is SGHDN and CDR2 is FVKESK. Deletions cut 4 bases from V and 8 bases from J, with 11 bases between. CDR3 length equals 13 residues. The CDR3 sequence is CASSLLGPGELFF. DNA of the CDR3: TGTGCCAGCAGCCTATTAGGGCCTGGGGAGCTGTTTTTT.

V gene TRBV7-3 combines with J gene TRBJ2-1, with D perhaps TRBD2 (5 bases). Trimming shortened V by 2 bases and J by 10 bases, and 6 bases separated the two germline ends. There are 11 residues in the CDR3. The germline gives CDR1 SGHTA, CDR2 FQGTGA. The CDR3 spells CASSLGEEQFF. CDR3 coding DNA: TGTGCCAGCAGCTTAGGGGAGGAGCAGTTCTTC.

The rearrangement links TRBV10-3 to TRBJ2-7; 9 nucleotides align to TRBD1. Germline V gives CDR1 ENHRY, CDR2 SYGVKD. The V gene end was trimmed by 7 bases and the J gene end by 0 bases; junction bases not matched to a gene: 1. CDR3 length: 13 residues. The CDR3 nucleotides read TGTGCCATCATGACAGGGGGCTCCTACGAGCAGTACTTC. Its protein is CAIMTGGSYEQYF.

This clone was counted a single time. The CDR3 DNA is TGCAGTGCTAGTCACCTCGGGAGGCAGGGGGCGAGAGGCTACACCTTC. Encoded protein: CSASHLGRQGARGYTF. This chain links TRBV20-1 with TRBJ1-2; 8 bases agree with TRBD1. This CDR3 is 16 amino acids long. With 3 bases clipped from V and 8 bases from J, the junction kept 17 bases outside the gene matches. The V gene's germline CDR1 is DFQATT and CDR2 SNEGSKA (reference sequence).

The chain is built from TRBV7-3 and TRBJ2-2; maybe TRBD1 (6 bases). The CDR3 sequence is 14 residues long. The V end lost 3 bases, the J end lost 4 bases, and 9 bases lay between the germline ends. The germline V gene has CDR1 SGHTA and CDR2 FQGTGA. The CDR3 here is CASSFSTGTGELFF. The CDR3 nucleotides read TGTGCCAGCAGCTTCTCGACAGGCACCGGGGAGCTGTTTTTT.

The chain uses TRBV9 and TRBJ2-3; 7 nucleotides align to TRBD1. The trim removed 0 bases at V and 1 base at J, leaving 5 bases unmatched. Germline V CDR1 and CDR2: SGDLS, YYNGEE. The CDR3 covers 16 residues. The CDR3 coding sequence is TGTGCCAGCAGCGTAGAGCGGCAGGGGGGCACAGATACGCAGTATTTT. Its translation: CASSVERQGGTDTQYF.

V and J are TRBV9 and TRBJ2-7; D gene uncertain. CDR1 and CDR2 from the germline V gene are SGDLS and YYNGEE. The CDR3 totals 15 residues. The germline V and J ends were trimmed by 4 bases and 3 bases, with 17 bases remaining between them. CDR3 sequence (DNA): TGTGCCAGCAGCCTTACTCCAAATAGTTTCTACGAGCAGTACTTC. Protein sequence: CASSLTPNSFYEQYF.